The 17 T cell receptor beta chains below all came from one sample that was sequenced in a study of T cells after yellow fever vaccination. MiXCR was run by TCRdb on the 5' RACE reads, yielding one entry per CDR3 protein. The sample has just under 600,000 distinct CDR3 sequences, about 13% seen once; the top ten hold over 11%. Sequences were derived from PBMCs, sampled on the day of the yellow fever booster vaccination. The receptors shown here come from a man aged 25-45 years who received the YFV17D yellow fever vaccine.

This clonotype was observed many times. CDR3 amino acids: CASSASLEVREQFF. DNA for the CDR3: TGTGCCAGCAGTGCTAGCCTGGAGGTGAGGGAGCAGTTCTTC. This rearrangement joins TRBV2 to TRBJ2-1; a weak D match, TRBD2 (5 bases). V was shortened by 4 bases and J by 10 bases, with 17 bases between the two germline ends. This CDR3 is 14 amino acids long. CDR1 is SNHLY and CDR2 is FYNNEI in the germline V gene.

This chain links TRBV2 with TRBJ2-3; TRBD1 aligns across 9 bases. Trimming removed 3 bases from V and 3 bases from J; junction bases left unmatched: 4. The CDR3 loop spans 15 amino acids. Germline-derived CDR1 and CDR2 are SNHLY and FYNNEI. The CDR3 DNA reads as TGTGCCAGCAGTGAGGACAGGGGTCGTACAGATACGCAGTATTTT. The encoded protein is CASSEDRGRTDTQYF. The full variable domain, rest sourced from reference TRBV2 and TRBJ2-3, is EPEVTQTPSHQVTQMGQEVILRCVPISNHLYFYWYRQILGQKVEFLVSFYNNEISEKSEIFDDQFSVERPDGSNFTLKIRSTKLEDSAMYFCASSEDRGRTDTQYFGPGTRLTVL.

This clonotype was recorded a few times. The J gene is TRBJ2-7, the V gene TRBV18, with 12 bases identical to TRBD2. The CDR3 length is 23 residues. Germline CDR1 and CDR2: KGHSH and LQKENI. After removal of 2 bases from V and 0 bases from J, the junction contained 23 bases not matched to a gene. The CDR3 loop reads CASSPGPGGLAGPSGENSYEQYF. CDR3 DNA sequence: TGTGCCAGCTCACCAGGACCCGGCGGACTAGCGGGACCTTCCGGGGAGAACTCCTACGAGCAGTACTTC.

The V and J genes are TRBV27 and TRBJ1-1; D is uncertain. The CDR3 runs 13 residues. V was pared by 2 bases and J by 4 bases, with 8 bases between. The germline V gene encodes CDR1 MNHEY and CDR2 SMNVEV (reference sequence). CDR3 bases: TGTGCCAGCAGTTTAGGTAGGAGCACTGAAGCTTTCTTT. It yields the protein CASSLGRSTEAFF.

This clonotype was found a few times. The J gene is TRBJ2-7, the V gene TRBV20-1, with 12 nucleotides matching TRBD2. The germline gives CDR1 DFQATT, CDR2 SNEGSKA (reference sequence). V was pared by 3 bases and J by 3 bases, with 6 bases of the junction left unmatched. The CDR3 is made up of 15 amino acids. CDR3 residues: CSASPGLAGLYEQYF. CDR3 DNA: TGCAGTGCTAGCCCGGGACTAGCGGGTCTCTACGAGCAGTACTTC.

This clonotype appeared many times. The rearrangement joins TRBV5-1 to TRBJ2-1; unclear D gene. CDR1 and CDR2 (germline): SGHRS, YFSETQ. V was cut by 1 base and J by 3 bases, with 8 bases left in between. This CDR3 contains 14 residues. The CDR3 bases are TGCGCCAGCAGCTTGACCGGAAACTACAATGAGCAGTTCTTC. Protein: CASSLTGNYNEQFF.

The CDR3 coding sequence is TGTGCCAGCAGCACAACCAAGGACAGTGAAGCTTTCTTT. Protein product: CASSTTKDSEAFF. The chain carries TRBV7-2 and TRBJ1-1; D perhaps matches TRBD1 (6 bases). Looked up from germline, CDR1 is SGHTA and CDR2 is FQGNSA. CDR3 size: 13 residues. The V end was cut by 5 bases, the J end by 7 bases, with 14 bases between. The full variable domain, completed using reference TRBV7-2 and TRBJ1-1, is GAGVSQSPSNKVTEKGKDVELRCDPISGHTALYWYRQSLGQGLEFLIYFQGNSAPDKSGLPSDRFSAERTGGSVSTLTIQRTQQEDSAVYLCASSTTKDSEAFFGQGTRLTVV.

The chain links TRBV28 to TRBJ2-1, with unresolved D. The V gene lost 2 bases and the J gene lost 9 bases, with 17 bases spanning the gap. CDR1 is MDHEN, CDR2 SYDVKM, per germline. The CDR3 runs to 15 residues. The CDR3 here is CASSLVRNLLGEQFF. The CDR3 bases are TGTGCCAGCAGTTTAGTGCGTAACCTTTTGGGTGAGCAGTTCTTC.

This clonotype was detected only a few times. Its ends do not fully match the called genes, so a read error is possible. This CDR3 is CASSVAGVGEQFF. DNA of the CDR3: TGTGCCAGCAGTGTAGCGGGAGTGGGTGAGCAGTTCTTC. The chain employs TRBV12-3 or TRBV12-4 and TRBJ2-1; 9 bases agree with TRBD2. The CDR3 consists of 13 residues.

This chain links TRBV5-1 with TRBJ2-3, with 10 bases lining up with TRBD1. J lost 1 base, V lost 3 bases, and 5 bases had no gene match. The V gene's germline CDR1 is SGHRS and CDR2 YFSETQ. The CDR3 length is 16 residues. The CDR3 here is CASSSIGTGGTDTQYF. The CDR3 DNA reads TGCGCCAGCAGCTCCATAGGGACAGGGGGCACAGATACGCAGTATTTT.

The sample holds a few counts of this clonotype. The gene calls are TRBV7-3 and TRBJ2-5; D is ambiguous. The CDR3 has 15 residues. The germline gives CDR1 SGHTA, CDR2 FQGTGA. V was trimmed by 6 bases and J by 0 bases, leaving 14 bases between them. The DNA for the CDR3 is TGTGCCAGCAGTCGTTCTAGTGGGCACCAAGAGACCCAGTACTTC. Translating gives CASSRSSGHQETQYF.

In its sample, this clonotype was seen a few times. The junction does not match germline at one end; this may be a read error. The chain joins TRBV6-5 to TRBJ2-1; D is unresolved. This CDR3 has 14 residues. The germline V gene has CDR1 MNHEY and CDR2 SVGAGI. The CDR3 nucleotides read TGTGCCAGCAGGTACTACCGGGCTAACAATGAGCAGTTCTTC. Translation: CASRYYRANNEQFF.

This clonotype appeared a few times. V gene TRBV20-1 combines with J gene TRBJ2-7; 10 bases agree with TRBD1. The CDR3 length is 15 residues. CDR1 and CDR2 from the germline V gene are DFQATT and SNEGSKA (reference sequence). J was trimmed by 2 bases and V by 1 base; bases with no gene match: 5. This chain's CDR3 is CSARGGTGATYEQYF. In DNA form, the CDR3 reads TGCAGTGCTAGAGGAGGGACAGGGGCCACCTACGAGCAGTACTTC.

The chain links TRBV5-1 to TRBJ1-2, with TRBD1 as a possible D gene (5 bases). V dropped 6 bases and J dropped 0 bases, with 12 bases sitting between them. The CDR3 is made up of 14 amino acids. Germline V gene data show CDR1 as SGHRS and CDR2 as YFSETQ. As DNA, the CDR3 is TGCGCCAGCACCCTGGGGACCTCTAACTATGGCTACACCTTC. Amino acids: CASTLGTSNYGYTF. The full variable domain, its missing parts supplied by reference TRBV5-1 and TRBJ1-2, is KAGVTQTPRYLIKTRGQQVTLSCSPISGHRSVSWYQQTPGQGLQFLFEYFSETQRNKGNFPGRFSGRQFSNSRSEMNVSTLELGDSALYLCASTLGTSNYGYTFGSGTRLTVV.

The rearrangement links TRBV18 to TRBJ2-7; D is perhaps TRBD1 (5 bases). Germline V gene data show CDR1 as KGHSH and CDR2 as LQKENI. The CDR3 runs 16 residues. With 3 bases removed from V and 3 bases from J, the gap between germline ends came to 18 bases. The CDR3 region is CASSPRDSGLGYEQYF. The CDR3 coding sequence is TGTGCCAGCTCACCCCGAGACAGTGGGTTAGGCTACGAGCAGTACTTC.

This clonotype was seen a few times. The V and J genes are TRBV14 and TRBJ2-7; the D gene is possibly TRBD2 (6 bases). In germline, CDR1 is SGHDN, CDR2 FVKESK. The length of the CDR3 is 13 residues. Trimming pared 6 bases from V and 9 bases from J, leaving 18 bases between. The CDR3 region has the DNA TGTGCCAGCAGGGCGGGGAGTACTGGTCGGCAGTACTTC. Translating gives CASRAGSTGRQYF.

Many counts were recorded for this clonotype. The chain couples TRBV5-1 to TRBJ2-5; D not certain. Germline V gene sequence: CDR1 SGHRS, CDR2 YFSETQ. The V and J ends lost 1 base and 6 bases respectively, with 7 bases between them. This CDR3 is built from 12 residues. CDR3 sequence (DNA): TGCGCCAGCAGCTTGTTGGGTCAGACCCAGTACTTC. Translating it yields CASSLLGQTQYF.